Listed below are T cell receptor beta chains from one sample, sequenced in a study of blood T cell repertoires in COVID-19. Sequencing used immunoSEQ multiplex PCR; TCRdb keeps in-frame clones, though not all of them. The repertoire consists of 470,000 or so clones, with roughly 91% occurring once and the leading ten covering 4.3%. The sequencing sample was made of peripheral blood. The receptors originated from a woman in her twenties or thirties with acute or convalescent COVID-19. The CDR3 runs from the conserved cysteine through the conserved F or W. The order of the fields is D gene, clone size, J gene, V gene, CDR3 length, CDR3 DNA, CDR3 protein. D genes are given only for firm matches. Rows give clone size only sometimes, using once, few, many, or a class for an expanded clone.

TRBD1,NA,TRBJ1-1,TRBV5-1,15,TGCGCCAGCAGCTTGTCTAACAGGGGCTCGGATGAAGCTTTCTTT,CASSLSNRGSDEAFF
NA,NA,TRBJ2-5,TRBV4-1,15,TGCGCCAGCAGCCAAAGTCCCCTCTTCGGAGAGACCCAGTACTTC,CASSQSPLFGETQYF
NA,NA,TRBJ2-7,TRBV7-8,17,TGTGCCAGCAGCTTTGACAGGCCAGGCCGGGCTATAGACGAGCAGTACTTC,CASSFDRPGRAIDEQYF
TRBD2,NA,TRBJ2-2,TRBV11-3,19,TGTGCCAGCAGCTCCTCTGGACTAGCGGGGGCGTCGAACACCGGGGAGCTGTTTTTT,CASSSSGLAGASNTGELFF
TRBD1,NA,TRBJ1-3,TRBV5-6,18,TGTGCCAGCAGCTTTCTTGGCAGGGGGAGGACTCACGGAAACACCATATATTTT,CASSFLGRGRTHGNTIYF
TRBD2,few,TRBJ2-1,TRBV9,13,TGTGCCAGCGCAGCGGGGGGTTACAATGAGCAGTTCTTC,CASAAGGYNEQFF
NA,NA,TRBJ1-1,TRBV19,14,TGTGCCAGCTTACGGGACACCACCAACACTGAAGCTTTCTTT,CASLRDTTNTEAFF
TRBD2,once,TRBJ2-3,TRBV28,11,TGTAGTAGCGGGGATTCAGATACGCAGTATTTT,CSSGDSDTQYF
NA,NA,TRBJ2-5,TRBV2,19,TGTGCCAGCACCGCCCTACTGGCGGGGCAAGAGGGGGCGGTGGAGACCCAGTACTTC,CASTALLAGQEGAVETQYF
TRBD1,NA,TRBJ2-5,TRBV5-1,15,TGCGCCAGCAGCTTGGCACAGGGGGCAGGGGAGACCCAGTACTTC,CASSLAQGAGETQYF
TRBD2,NA,TRBJ2-5,TRBV10-3,14,TGTGCCATCAGTACCCTGGGGGGGCAAGAGACCCAGTACTTC,CAISTLGGQETQYF
NA,NA,TRBJ1-6,TRBV15,16,TGTGCCACCAGCAGAGATCAGTGGGGGGGGAATTCACCCCTCCACTTT,CATSRDQWGGNSPLHF
TRBD1,once,TRBJ2-7,TRBV5-1,20,TGCGCCAGCAGCTTGCGAGTTAGCCCCCCCGGGACAGGGGTATCGTACGAGCAGTACTTC,CASSLRVSPPGTGVSYEQYF
TRBD1,NA,TRBJ2-5,TRBV7-2,14,TGTGCCAGCAGCGCGGGACAGGGATTGGAGACCCAGTACTTC,CASSAGQGLETQYF
NA,NA,TRBJ1-1,TRBV5-1,14,TGCGCCAGCAGCTTGGCAGGGGAGAACACTGAAGCTTTCTTT,CASSLAGENTEAFF
NA,NA,TRBJ2-5,TRBV5-5,13,TGTGCCAGCAGCTTAGGGGTCCGGGAGACCCAGTACTTC,CASSLGVRETQYF
NA,NA,TRBJ1-4,TRBV30,15,TGTGCCTGGGGCGGGGGGCACCTCACTAATGAAAAACTGTTTTTT,CAWGGGHLTNEKLFF
TRBD1,once,TRBJ2-7,TRBV5-6,15,TGTGCCAGCAGCTTTCGGACAGGGGGACTCTACGAGCAGTACTTC,CASSFRTGGLYEQYF
NA,NA,TRBJ2-7,TRBV23-1,14,TGCGCCAGCAGTCAATTTCGGGTAACCTCCGAGCAGTACTTC,CASSQFRVTSEQYF
TRBD2,NA,TRBJ2-3,TRBV7-9,18,TGTGCCAGCAGACCAGGTCCGGGACTAGCGGGGGGCACAGATACGCAGTATTTT,CASRPGPGLAGGTDTQYF
NA,NA,TRBJ2-3,TRBV6-2/TRBV6-3,14,TGTGCCAGCAGTTTTGACACCCAAACACATACGCAGTATTTT,CASSFDTQTHTQYF